This is a list of T cell receptor beta chains from one sample in a study of regulatory T cells in long-lasting Graves disease. TCRdb used MiXCR to reprocess the multiplex PCR reads, holding one entry per CDR3 protein. Of some 490,000 distinct CDR3 sequences detected, around 12% appear once; the ten largest clones hold roughly 9.3%. This same sample was also taken into another study, of T cells in Graves' hyperthyroidism and ophthalmopathy.

The material sequenced was peripheral blood mononuclear cells (PBMCs), taken at new diagnosis, from a patient treated with antithyroid drugs. The receptors come from a woman in her 30s with Graves disease. The CDR3 runs from the conserved cysteine through the conserved F or W. The D gene is left open where the match is weak. Clone sizes are given selectively: once, few, many, or a class where the clone is expanded.

>TRBV4-3|NA|TRBJ2-1|NA
CASSRMRLVSYNEQFF
TGCGCCAGCAGCCGCATGAGACTAGTCTCCTACAATGAGCAGTTCTTC
>TRBV11-2|few|TRBJ2-7|NA
CAGSLVYRRSSYEQYF
TGTGCCGGCAGCTTAGTTTATCGTCGGAGCTCCTACGAGCAGTACTTC
>TRBV6-1|many|TRBJ2-7|NA
CASSRINGLYEQYF
TGTGCCAGCAGCCGTATAAATGGGCTCTACGAGCAGTACTTC
>TRBV27|many|TRBJ2-7|TRBD1
CASSRDRGTSYEQYF
TGCGCCAGCAGTCGGGACAGGGGCACCTCCTACGAGCAGTACTTC
>TRBV6-4|NA|TRBJ2-7|NA
CASTYLSHEQYF
TGTGCCAGCACCTACCTCAGCCACGAGCAGTACTTC
>TRBV9|NA|TRBJ1-1|NA
CASSVGGSGVTEAFF
TGTGCCAGCAGCGTAGGAGGGAGCGGGGTCACTGAAGCTTTCTTT
>TRBV5-4|NA|TRBJ2-3|TRBD2
CASSFGLAGGPVTQYF
TGTGCCAGCAGCTTTGGTCTCGCGGGAGGGCCGGTTACGCAGTATTTT
>TRBV20-1|few|TRBJ2-1|TRBD2
CSARDLVGGGEQFF
TGCAGTGCTAGAGATTTGGTCGGGGGGGGTGAGCAGTTCTTC
>TRBV2|many|TRBJ2-7|TRBD2
CASSGPGTTNEQYF
TGTGCCAGCAGTGGACCCGGGACTACTAACGAGCAGTACTTC
>TRBV6-2/TRBV6-3|many|TRBJ1-2|NA
CASSEAGLGYTF
TGTGCCAGCAGTGAGGCGGGCCTAGGCTACACCTTC
>TRBV28|many|TRBJ2-5|TRBD2
CASSLWDNGREETQYF
TGTGCCAGCAGTTTATGGGATAATGGGCGGGAGGAGACCCAGTACTTC
>TRBV6-1|many|TRBJ2-3|TRBD2
CASRGLAGVRGSDTQYF
TGTGCCAGCAGGGGACTAGCGGGAGTACGAGGCTCAGATACGCAGTATTTT
>TRBV18|few|TRBJ2-2|NA
CASSPPPGNTGELFF
TGTGCCAGCTCACCACCCCCAGGGAACACCGGGGAGCTGTTTTTT
>TRBV20-1|many|TRBJ1-4|NA
CSARDRRGQEKLFF
TGCAGTGCTAGAGACCGACGGGGGCAGGAAAAACTGTTTTTT